The 22 T cell receptor beta chains given below trace back to one sample, sequenced in a study of cytomegalovirus exposure and HLA in healthy donors. PCR was performed using 60 Vbeta and 13 Jbeta primers. Sequenced by immunoSEQ multiplex PCR; TCRdb stores in-frame clones only, minus some. In the table there are about 150,000 clones, 65% to 90% of which are singletons. The sequencing input was PBMCs. The receptors come from a woman aged 50 to 65 in good health and CMV-seropositive.

This clone was seen a handful of times. This rearrangement joins TRBV6-1 to TRBJ2-2, with 7 bases that match TRBD2. Germline V gene lookup returns CDR1 MNHNS and CDR2 SASEGT. With V trimmed by 6 bases and J by 2 bases, 3 bases remained unmatched. The CDR3 has 14 residues. The DNA of the CDR3 is TGTGCCAGCAGGGGAGGGCTAAACACCGGGGAGCTGTTTTTT. Residues: CASRGGLNTGELFF.

This clone was seen once. The genes are TRBV29-1 and TRBJ2-6, with 7 positions matching TRBD1. The CDR3 extends over 16 amino acids. Germline values: CDR1 SQVTM, CDR2 ANQGSEA. With V trimmed by 3 bases and J by 2 bases, 7 bases remained unmatched. CDR3 DNA sequence: TGCAGCGTTGAGTCCGGGACAGAAACTGGGGCCAACGTCCTGACTTTC. This encodes CSVESGTETGANVLTF.

Concerning this clone itself: At one boundary the junction diverges from the germline segment, which might be a read error. J is TRBJ2-7 and V is TRBV7-3, with 7 bases aligning to TRBD1. This CDR3 has 12 residues. Germline CDR1 reads SGHTA; CDR2 reads FQGTGA. The CDR3 protein is CASSLPGQEKSF. The CDR3 coding sequence is TGTGCCAGCAGTTTACCCGGACAGGAGAAGAGCTTC.

The chain combines TRBV15 with TRBJ1-1; TRBD1 might be the D (6 bases). The CDR3 consists of 13 residues. V dropped 3 bases and J dropped 8 bases, with 13 bases sitting between them. Germline lookup yields CDR1 LNHNV and CDR2 YYDKDF (reference sequence). The CDR3 bases are TGTGCCACCAGCAGCCCGTACAGGGAAGAAGCTTTCTTT. Its protein product is CATSSPYREEAFF.

The chain has TRBV2 and TRBJ1-6; D is possibly TRBD1 (6 bases). The CDR3 extends over 13 amino acids. The V gene lost 11 bases and the J gene lost 6 bases, with 14 bases spanning the gap. Per germline, CDR1 SNHLY and CDR2 FYNNEI. The CDR3, as DNA: TGTGCCGGTAGACAGGTAGTTAATTCACCCCTCCACTTT. It translates to CAGRQVVNSPLHF.

V is TRBV10-3 and J is TRBJ2-2; no definite D call. V was trimmed by 3 bases and J by 1 base, leaving 12 bases between them. The CDR3 spans 16 residues. From germline, CDR1 is ENHRY and CDR2 SYGVKD. CDR3 region: CAISDEVHRNTGELFF. The CDR3 nucleotides are TGTGCCATCAGTGATGAAGTACACAGGAACACCGGGGAGCTGTTTTTT.

The chain links TRBV19 to TRBJ1-5; D might be TRBD1 (6 bases). Per germline, CDR1 LNHDA and CDR2 SQIVND (reference sequence). Trimming left V 9 bases short and J 0 bases short, with 27 bases between. The CDR3 sequence is 19 residues long. The CDR3 reads CASRRRSDRSSYSNQPQHF. CDR3 sequence (DNA): TGTGCCAGCCGTCGAAGATCGGACAGAAGTTCCTATAGCAATCAGCCCCAGCATTTT.

The chain carries TRBV6-1 and TRBJ1-1, with D maybe TRBD1 (6 bases). Trimming stripped 6 bases from V and 8 bases from J, with 19 bases between. Germline values: CDR1 MNHNS, CDR2 SASEGT. This CDR3 has 14 amino acids. Here the CDR3 reads CASSPGTKYREAFF. The DNA for the CDR3 is TGTGCCAGCAGCCCCGGGACAAAATATCGGGAAGCTTTCTTT.

The sample holds one count of this clone. J is TRBJ1-2 and V is TRBV4-1; TRBD1 might be the D (5 bases). Germline CDR1 reads MGHRA; CDR2 reads YSYEKL. The V end was cut by 2 bases, the J end by 4 bases, with 14 bases between. This CDR3 is built from 15 residues. The CDR3 region has the DNA TGCGCCAGCAGCCAATTTTCGACAGACGCCTATGGCTACACCTTC. Amino acids: CASSQFSTDAYGYTF.

The chain joins TRBV13 to TRBJ2-7; D is perhaps TRBD1 (5 bases). Trimming removed 0 bases at V and 2 bases at J, with 5 bases between. CDR1 and CDR2 from the germline V gene are PRHDT and FYEKMQ (reference sequence). This CDR3 region has 13 residues. The CDR3 sequence is CASSLGRAYEQYF. In nucleotides, the CDR3 is TGTGCCAGCAGCTTAGGCAGGGCCTACGAGCAGTACTTC.

This chain joins TRBV6-1 and TRBJ2-7; 9 positions agree with TRBD1. This CDR3 comprises 14 residues. The germline CDR1 and CDR2 sequences are MNHNS and SASEGT. This CDR3 reads CATKGDRDSHEQYF. In DNA, the CDR3 is TGTGCAACCAAGGGGGACAGGGATTCCCACGAGCAGTACTTC.

The rearrangement links TRBV7-5 to TRBJ2-1; the table's D gene call, TRBD2, was not cross checked with the DNA. TRBV7-5 is described as a pseudogene. The CDR3 totals 17 residues. The CDR3 DNA is TGTGCCAGAAGCTCAGGGACTGGGTCGGACTCCTACAATGAGCAGTTCTTC. Its protein product is CARSSGTGSDSYNEQFF.

The J gene is TRBJ2-3, the V gene TRBV6-1, with D possibly being TRBD2 (5 bases). Trimming cost V 7 bases and J 3 bases, with 11 bases left between them. Per germline, CDR1 MNHNS and CDR2 SASEGT. The CDR3 contains 13 residues. Here the CDR3 DNA reads TGTGCCAGCAACCGGGGATGGACAGATACGCAGTATTTT. Amino acids: CASNRGWTDTQYF.

The chain has TRBV30 and TRBJ1-1; D is undetermined. Germline CDR1 is GTSNPN and CDR2 is SVGIG (reference sequence). The V gene lost 2 bases and the J gene lost 1 base, with 14 bases spanning the gap. This CDR3 has 15 amino acids. Here the CDR3 DNA reads TGTGCCTGGAGTTTTGAGGGCCTCAAGAACACTGAAGCTTTCTTT. Its translation: CAWSFEGLKNTEAFF.

This chain joins TRBV11-2 and TRBJ2-2; D is undetermined. Germline CDR1 reads SGHAT; CDR2 reads FQNNGV. The CDR3 is made up of 15 amino acids. V was shortened by 5 bases and J by 2 bases, with 12 bases between the two germline ends. The CDR3 reads CASSPWHRNTGELFF. CDR3 DNA: TGTGCCAGCAGCCCGTGGCACAGAAACACCGGGGAGCTGTTTTTT. Full variable domain (rest looked up from reference TRBV11-2 and TRBJ2-2): EAGVAQSPRYKIIEKRQSVAFWCNPISGHATLYWYQQILGQGPKLLIQFQNNGVVDDSQLPKDRFSAERLKGVDSTLKIQPAKLEDSAVYLCASSPWHRNTGELFFGEGSRLTVL.

The J gene is TRBJ2-1, the V gene TRBV27; TRBD2 matches at 14 bases. The CDR3 contains 15 residues. Germline V gives CDR1 MNHEY, CDR2 SMNVEV (reference sequence). Unmatched junction bases numbered 6, after V lost 5 bases and J lost 9 bases. CDR3: CASSRLAGGLGEQFF. In DNA form, the CDR3 reads TGTGCCAGCAGTCGACTAGCGGGGGGGCTAGGTGAGCAGTTCTTC.

The chain employs TRBV11-2 and TRBJ2-7; 10 bases line up with TRBD1. CDR3 length: 19 residues. CDR1 SGHAT and CDR2 FQNNGV come from the germline V gene. With 5 bases clipped from V and 4 bases from J, the junction kept 20 bases outside the gene matches. This CDR3 is CASSMTRGQGTSFDYEQYF. The CDR3 nucleotides read TGTGCCAGCAGCATGACTAGGGGACAGGGGACCTCTTTCGATTACGAGCAGTACTTC.

Remarks on this clone: The junction departs from germline at one end; a sequencing error may be responsible. Other DNA sequences in this specimen translate into the identical CDR3. This sequence joins TRBV28 and TRBJ1-1; D may be TRBD1 (6 bases). Germline V gene lookup returns CDR1 MDHEN and CDR2 SYDVKM. This CDR3 has 13 residues. The CDR3 coding sequence is TGTGCCAGCAGTGGGACACCGAACACTGAGGCTTTCTTT. This encodes CASSGTPNTEAFF.

This chain links TRBV14 with TRBJ1-4; 7 positions agree with TRBD1. The CDR3 spans 16 residues. Looked up from germline, CDR1 is SGHDN and CDR2 is FVKESK. After removal of 2 bases from V and 0 bases from J, the junction contained 3 bases not matched to a gene. Here the CDR3 DNA reads TGTGCCAGCAGCCAATATACAGGGGCAACTAATGAAAAACTGTTTTTT. Translated: CASSQYTGATNEKLFF.

The gene calls are TRBV4-3 and TRBJ2-1, with 10 bases matching TRBD2. Germline assignment: CDR1 LGHNA and CDR2 YSLEER. Trimming took 0 bases from V and 7 from J; bases not matched to a gene: 15. The CDR3 runs 19 residues. CDR3 bases: TGCGCCAGCAGCCAAGATCTAGTGGGGGGACTAGCGATGAGGAATGAGCAGTTCTTC. Its protein product is CASSQDLVGGLAMRNEQFF.

The chain has TRBV7-8 and TRBJ1-4; 7 nucleotides align to TRBD1. CDR1 SGHVS and CDR2 FQNEAQ come from the germline V gene. V dropped 5 bases and J dropped 0; count of bases not matched to a gene: 6. The CDR3 has 16 residues. The CDR3 spells CASSPRDRTTNEKLFF. The DNA for the CDR3 is TGTGCCAGCAGCCCCCGGGACAGAACAACTAATGAAAAACTGTTTTTT.

The chain uses TRBV2 and TRBJ2-5; tentatively, D is TRBD2 (7 bases). The CDR3 is 16 amino acids. Germline V gives CDR1 SNHLY, CDR2 FYNNEI. V lost 5 bases to trimming and J lost 0 bases, with 16 bases between them. The CDR3 sequence is CASSRGVGGHQETQYF. DNA of the CDR3: TGTGCCAGCAGTCGGGGGGTCGGGGGGCACCAAGAGACCCAGTACTTC.